This entry lists 13 T cell receptor beta chains sequenced from one sample in a study of cytomegalovirus exposure and HLA in healthy donors. Only in-frame clones appear in the TCRdb table, and some are missing; sequencing was by immunoSEQ multiplex PCR. In the table there are 150,000 or so clones, roughly 90% of which are singletons. The sample consisted of PBMCs. The source is a man between 18 and 29 years old in good health and CMV-seropositive.

The chain uses TRBV6-5 and TRBJ2-5, with 8 bases identical to TRBD2. V gave up 3 bases and J gave up 2 bases; unmatched junction bases: 2. CDR1 MNHEY and CDR2 SVGAGI come from the germline V gene. The CDR3 covers 14 residues. The CDR3: CASSYTSGQETQYF. In DNA form, the CDR3 reads TGTGCCAGCAGTTATACTAGCGGTCAAGAGACCCAGTACTTC.

The V call is TRBV7-9, the J call TRBJ1-2; 8 nucleotides line up with TRBD1. The ends lost 5 bases at V and 8 bases at J; junction bases unmatched: 13. The CDR3 has 15 residues. Germline V gene data show CDR1 as SEHNR and CDR2 as FQNEAQ (reference sequence). In DNA form, the CDR3 reads TGTGCCAGCAGCCGACTGGACAGGGAGTTTGGGGGCTACACCTTC. Residues: CASSRLDREFGGYTF.

On this clone itself: This specimen includes other DNA sequences encoding the same CDR3. The chain recombines TRBV7-3 with TRBJ2-7; 13 positions agree with TRBD2. This CDR3 spans 14 amino acids. Germline CDR1 reads SGHTA; CDR2 reads FQGTGA. Trimming removed 5 bases from V and 6 bases from J; junction bases left unmatched: 4. CDR3 protein: CASSPGLAGSEQYF. The CDR3 region has the DNA TGTGCCAGCAGCCCGGGACTAGCGGGAAGCGAGCAGTACTTC.

The chain carries TRBV18 and TRBJ2-1, with D possibly TRBD2 on 6 matching bases. Germline CDR1 reads KGHSH; CDR2 reads LQKENI. V lost 3 bases and J 4 bases, leaving 16 bases between the germline ends. The length of the CDR3 is 16 residues. CDR3 nucleotides: TGTGCCAGCTCACCCGAGTCCGGAGGGCTGTACAATGAGCAGTTCTTC. It translates to CASSPESGGLYNEQFF.

V and J are TRBV6-7 and TRBJ1-2; 7 bases align to TRBD1. TRBV6-7 is an open reading frame whose function is uncertain. The V segment lost 2 bases and the J segment 3 bases; nucleotides outside the gene matches: 9. The CDR3 sequence is 16 residues long. CDR3 coding DNA: TGTGCCAGCAGTTACCCATGCCACAGGGGAGACTATGGCTACACCTTC. Translated, it gives CASSYPCHRGDYGYTF.

This chain links TRBV20-1 with TRBJ2-7; 7 bases are shared with TRBD2. This CDR3 is built from 11 residues. CDR1 is DFQATT, CDR2 SNEGSKA, per germline (reference sequence). The CDR3 sequence is CRGMGGYEQYF. CDR3 nucleotide sequence: TGCAGAGGAATGGGGGGGTACGAGCAGTACTTC.

The rearrangement links TRBV11-2 to TRBJ2-7; D gene uncertain. Trimming removed 10 bases at V and 0 bases at J, with 13 bases between. Germline V gives CDR1 SGHAT, CDR2 FQNNGV. The CDR3 length is 13 residues. The CDR3 DNA is TGTGCCACCGCCTCCCTAAGCTCCTACGAGCAGTACTTC. Translation: CATASLSSYEQYF.

The chain carries TRBV6-5 and TRBJ2-3, with TRBD2 identical over 10 bases. CDR1 is MNHEY, CDR2 SVGAGI, per germline. This CDR3 contains 16 residues. Trimming at V came to 0 bases and at J to 8 bases, leaving 8 bases not matched to a gene. CDR3 nucleotide sequence: TGTGCCAGCAGTTACTCCGGGCTACTAGCGGGGCTTACGCAGTATTTT. Protein: CASSYSGLLAGLTQYF.

Only a few counts were recorded for this clone. The chain carries TRBV6-1 and TRBJ1-5; D remains ambiguous. V lost 6 bases to trimming and J lost 1 base, with 13 bases between them. CDR1 and CDR2 from the germline V gene are MNHNS and SASEGT. This CDR3 contains 15 residues. This CDR3 reads CASSRKGDSNQPQHF. The CDR3 coding sequence is TGTGCCAGCAGCAGAAAGGGAGACAGCAATCAGCCCCAGCATTTT.

The CDR3 spells CASSVVGRGHANYGYTF. The CDR3 nucleotides are TGTGCCAGCAGCGTAGTGGGGAGGGGACATGCCAACTATGGCTACACCTTC. V gene TRBV9 combines with J gene TRBJ1-2, with D perhaps matching TRBD1 (6 bases). CDR3 size: 17 residues. Germline V CDR1 and CDR2: SGDLS, YYNGEE. The V gene lost 0 bases and the J gene lost 2 bases, with 17 bases spanning the gap.

V and J are TRBV11-2 and TRBJ2-1, with D maybe TRBD1 (5 bases). The V gene lost 5 bases and the J gene lost 0 bases, with 11 bases spanning the gap. Germline CDR1 SGHAT, CDR2 FQNNGV. The CDR3 consists of 15 residues. This CDR3 reads CASSLTDSSYNEQFF. The DNA for the CDR3 is TGTGCCAGCAGCCTCACCGACAGCTCCTACAATGAGCAGTTCTTC.

CDR3 protein: CASSQTGGTDTQYF. The CDR3 nucleotides are TGTGCCAGCAGCCAAACGGGGGGCACAGATACGCAGTATTTT. The chain carries TRBV9 and TRBJ2-3, with D possibly TRBD2 on 6 matching bases. V lost 4 bases and J 1 base, leaving 10 bases between the germline ends. CDR3 length: 14 amino acids. The germline V gene has CDR1 SGDLS and CDR2 YYNGEE.

The chain has TRBV6-1 and TRBJ1-1; no clear D gene. Between the trimmed V and J ends, which lost 5 bases and 1 base, there was a span of 11 bases. This CDR3 contains 14 residues. Germline V gene sequence: CDR1 MNHNS, CDR2 SASEGT. CDR3 sequence reads: CASSYFQENTEAFF. In DNA, the CDR3 is TGTGCCAGCAGTTATTTCCAGGAGAACACTGAAGCTTTCTTT.